These 19 T cell receptor beta chains came from one sample sequenced in a study of pediatric ulcerative colitis. The assay was immunoSEQ multiplex PCR, and TCRdb's table has in-frame clones only and misses some. The sample includes about 36,000 clones, over 80% of them seen just once. The specimen sequenced was blood. The receptors come from a girl under 18 with moderate ulcerative colitis.

CDR3 sequence (DNA): TGCGCCAGCAGCCCCACCAGTTCAGGAACAGATACGCAGTATTTT. As protein: CASSPTSSGTDTQYF. V usage is TRBV4-3 and J usage is TRBJ2-3; D ambiguous. Trimming shortened V by 4 bases and J by 3 bases, and 14 bases separated the two germline ends. This CDR3 has 15 amino acids. Germline CDR1 LGHNA, CDR2 YSLEER.

The chain recombines TRBV7-9 with TRBJ2-7, with 8 bases that match TRBD1. J lost 3 bases, V lost 5 bases, and 12 bases had no gene match. Germline values: CDR1 SEHNR, CDR2 FQNEAQ (reference sequence). The CDR3 spans 16 residues. CDR3 sequence: CASSGYRGTLIYEQYF. Written as DNA, the CDR3 is TGTGCCAGCAGCGGTTACAGGGGGACCCTGATCTACGAGCAGTACTTC.

The chain carries TRBV9 and TRBJ1-1, with TRBD1 matching 7 bases. Germline trimming cut 3 bases from V and 0 bases from J; bases unmatched to any gene: 5. This CDR3 has 15 residues. CDR1 and CDR2 (germline): SGDLS, YYNGEE. Written as DNA, the CDR3 is TGTGCCAGCAGCGCGGGACAGAAAATGAACACTGAAGCTTTCTTT. It encodes CASSAGQKMNTEAFF.

The chain carries TRBV5-1 and TRBJ2-7, with 7 bases that match TRBD1. Germline lookup yields CDR1 SGHRS and CDR2 YFSETQ. The CDR3 has 15 amino acids. With V trimmed by 2 bases and J by 2 bases, 7 bases remained unmatched. The CDR3 spells CASSFTGVNPYEQYF. In nucleotides, the CDR3 is TGCGCCAGCAGCTTCACAGGGGTGAACCCCTACGAGCAGTACTTC.

CDR3 sequence (DNA): TGTGCCAGCAGCTCATACACCAGCGGGGGGCAATCCTACGAGCAGTACTTC. Translated: CASSSYTSGGQSYEQYF. The rearrangement uses TRBV7-6 and TRBJ2-7; TRBD2 aligns across 9 bases. After removal of 4 bases from V and 1 base from J, the junction contained 11 bases not matched to a gene. CDR1 and CDR2 from the germline V gene are SGHVS and FNYEAQ. The CDR3 length is 17 residues.

The chain recombines TRBV7-2 with TRBJ2-7; D might be TRBD2 (5 bases). In germline, CDR1 is SGHTA, CDR2 FQGNSA. Between the trimmed V and J ends, which lost 1 base and 3 bases, there was a span of 10 bases. The CDR3 has 14 residues. The CDR3 protein is CASSLGLLGYEQYF. Here the CDR3 DNA reads TGTGCCAGCAGCTTAGGACTATTAGGCTACGAGCAGTACTTC.

This chain links TRBV6-5 with TRBJ2-1, with D perhaps TRBD1 (6 bases). The CDR3 is made up of 13 amino acids. The germline gives CDR1 MNHEY, CDR2 SVGAGI. The V and J ends lost 6 bases and 7 bases respectively, with 13 bases between them. The CDR3 region is CASRRGQTNEQFF. The CDR3 nucleotides read TGTGCCAGCAGGCGAGGACAGACTAATGAGCAGTTCTTC.

The J gene is TRBJ1-1, the V gene TRBV4-2, with unresolved D. There are 16 residues in the CDR3. V dropped 1 base and J dropped 6 bases, with 18 bases sitting between them. The germline CDR1 and CDR2 sequences are LGHNA and YNFKEQ. CDR3 residues: CASSQVRIQPRPEAFF. CDR3 nucleotide sequence: TGTGCCAGCAGCCAAGTTCGTATCCAGCCGAGGCCTGAAGCTTTCTTT.

V and J are TRBV5-6 and TRBJ2-2, with 10 bases aligning to TRBD1. The V gene end was trimmed by 4 bases and the J gene end by 3 bases; junction bases not matched to a gene: 3. CDR1 is SGHDT, CDR2 YYEEEE, per germline. The CDR3 covers 15 residues. CDR3 nucleotide sequence: TGTGCCAGCAGCCCCGGGACAGGGGACACCGGGGAGCTGTTTTTT. Protein product: CASSPGTGDTGELFF.

The gene calls are TRBV4-1 and TRBJ2-7; D is undetermined. Trimming removed 1 base from V and 0 bases from J, with 16 bases in between. The CDR3 is 17 residues long. Per germline, CDR1 MGHRA and CDR2 YSYEKL. CDR3 sequence: CASSQGVGLPGSYEQYF. CDR3 in DNA: TGCGCCAGCAGCCAAGGGGTAGGCCTTCCGGGCTCCTACGAGCAGTACTTC.

V is TRBV11-3 and J is TRBJ2-5, with D tentatively TRBD1 (5 bases). The germline V and J ends were trimmed by 5 bases and 3 bases, with 10 bases remaining between them. Germline CDR1 is SGHNT and CDR2 is YENEEA. The CDR3 length is 13 residues. CDR3 sequence: CASSQGLKETQYF. In DNA form, the CDR3 reads TGTGCCAGCAGCCAGGGTCTAAAAGAGACCCAGTACTTC.

The chain combines TRBV27 with TRBJ2-7; 7 nucleotides align to TRBD1. There are 16 residues in the CDR3. Trimming cost V 5 bases and J 0 bases; bases outside gene matches: 10. In germline, CDR1 is MNHEY, CDR2 SMNVEV (reference sequence). In DNA, the CDR3 is TGTGCCAGCAGTGGAGACAGGGATTCCTACTCCTACGAGCAGTACTTC. It translates to CASSGDRDSYSYEQYF.

The chain couples TRBV11-2 to TRBJ2-7, with D possibly being TRBD2 (5 bases). The CDR3 has 16 residues. The germline V and J ends were trimmed by 5 bases and 3 bases, with 20 bases remaining between them. The germline V gene has CDR1 SGHAT and CDR2 FQNNGV. In nucleotides, the CDR3 is TGTGCCAGCAGCCATTATAAAGGAGCGGCCCACTACGAGCAGTACTTC. Encoded protein: CASSHYKGAAHYEQYF.

A single count supports this clone. The gene calls are TRBV18 and TRBJ1-2; 8 bases are a match to TRBD1. This CDR3 is 15 amino acids long. Germline values: CDR1 KGHSH, CDR2 LQKENI. Germline trimming cut 1 base from V and 7 bases from J; bases unmatched to any gene: 8. CDR3 sequence: CASSPQNSGGSGYTF. CDR3 in DNA: TGTGCCAGCTCACCACAGAACTCAGGGGGCTCTGGCTACACCTTC.

V usage is TRBV28 and J usage is TRBJ2-5; tentatively, D is TRBD2 (5 bases). Trimming cost V 3 bases and J 2 bases, with 10 bases left between them. The CDR3 covers 14 residues. Germline V gene sequence: CDR1 MDHEN, CDR2 SYDVKM. The CDR3: CASSFGRVQETQYF. CDR3 DNA: TGTGCCAGCAGTTTCGGGCGGGTACAAGAGACCCAGTACTTC.

This clone was recorded a few times. V usage is TRBV7-9 and J usage is TRBJ2-5; TRBD1 agrees at 12 bases. The CDR3 is made up of 15 amino acids. The V segment lost 10 bases and the J segment 5 bases; nucleotides outside the gene matches: 11. Germline CDR1 reads SEHNR; CDR2 reads FQNEAQ (reference sequence). The CDR3 loop reads CAIPGTGGIAETQYF. DNA of the CDR3: TGTGCCATCCCCGGGACAGGGGGCATTGCGGAGACCCAGTACTTC.

The rearrangement joins TRBV25-1 to TRBJ2-7, with D unclear. This CDR3 is built from 12 residues. Trimming removed 3 bases at V and 7 bases at J, with 10 bases between. CDR1 and CDR2 from the germline V gene are MGHDK and SYGVNS. The CDR3 sequence is CASSDFPEEQYF. DNA for the CDR3: TGTGCCAGCAGTGATTTTCCGGAAGAGCAGTACTTC.

The CDR3, as DNA: TGCGCCAGCAGCCAAGATTGGGCAGGGGAAGAGACCCAGTACTTC. Protein product: CASSQDWAGEETQYF. The chain joins TRBV4-1 to TRBJ2-5; D perhaps matches TRBD1 (6 bases). Trimming stripped 0 bases from V and 3 bases from J, with 11 bases between. CDR1 is MGHRA, CDR2 YSYEKL, per germline. CDR3 length equals 15 residues.

This chain connects TRBV19 to TRBJ2-2; possibly TRBD2 for D (5 bases). The germline V gene encodes CDR1 LNHDA and CDR2 SQIVND (reference sequence). The CDR3 contains 16 residues. V lost 3 bases to trimming and J lost 4 bases, with 15 bases between them. This CDR3 reads CASSIPRRSSTGELFF. CDR3 nucleotides: TGTGCCAGTAGTATCCCGAGGAGGTCGAGCACCGGGGAGCTGTTTTTT.